This T cell receptor beta chain was captured by sequencing in a study of cytomegalovirus exposure and HLA in healthy donors. The length of the CDR3 is 18 residues. In germline, CDR1 is MNHEY, CDR2 SMNVEV (reference sequence). Trimming took 5 bases from V and 4 from J; bases not matched to a gene: 14. This clone showed up just once. The PCR ran on 60 Vbeta and 13 Jbeta primers. Using immunoSEQ multiplex PCR, the repertoire was profiled, and TCRdb retains in-frame clones only, with some absent. The data contain about 150,000 clones, over 80% of them seen just once; the ten biggest clones take up approximately 2.2%.

The gene calls are TRBV27 and TRBJ2-2; the match to TRBD1 covers 9 bases. The sequenced sample consisted of PBMCs. This TCR was sampled from a male donor in good health and CMV-seronegative. The CDR3 region has the DNA TGTGCCAGCAGTCAAGACCGGGACAGGGTAGGTTTCACCGGGGAGCTGTTTTTT. This encodes CASSQDRDRVGFTGELFF.